Given below is one T cell receptor (beta chain) in context. This entry is derived from a study of blood T cell repertoires in COVID-19. Turning to the study itself: Researchers got acute and convalescent COVID-19 samples from the United States, Italy and Spain.

Under the authors' procedure: How many nucleated cells were present was estimated from reference gene primer amplification. The table came from immunoSEQ multiplex PCR; TCRdb's copy has only in-frame clones and leaves some out. The DNA gave D and trimming, while V, J and clone size come from that table. The sample consists of roughly 250,000 clones, approximately 86% of them appearing once. Germline CDR1 MDHEN, CDR2 SYDVKM. Unmatched junction bases numbered 5, after V lost 5 bases and J lost 8 bases. This CDR3 region has 14 residues. V usage is TRBV28 and J usage is TRBJ2-1; the match to TRBD2 covers 11 bases. The sample was PBMCs or T cells enriched from blood (not recorded which). This sequence originates from a woman aged 45-65 years who had recovered from COVID-19. CDR3 in amino acids: CASSLLAGGYEQFF. The CDR3 DNA is TGTGCCAGCAGTCTCCTAGCGGGAGGATATGAGCAGTTCTTC.